These T cell receptor beta chains were read from a single sample in a study of T-cell memory formation after mild COVID-19. MiXCR, run by TCRdb on the 5' RACE reads, gives a single entry per CDR3 protein. The sample records roughly 620,000 distinct CDR3 sequences, over 15% being singletons. Sequencing was carried out using PBMCs or a T cell subset sorted from them (not recorded which). Receptors originate from an adult woman who had mild COVID-19 (a few samples of this study predate the infection). Cell type and time point are not known. CDR3s include the opening cysteine and the closing phenylalanine or tryptophan. The order of the fields is J gene, D gene, clone size, V gene, CDR3 length, CDR3 protein, CDR3 DNA. A D gene is named only where the DNA matches it firmly. Expanded clones get a size class; other rows say once, few or many, or leave the size out.

J: TRBJ2-7
D: TRBD2
size: few
V: TRBV7-9
length: 16
CDR3: CASSLKPGLHEMGQYF
DNA: TGTGCCAGCAGCTTGAAGCCGGGACTACACGAAATGGGGCAGTACTTC

J: TRBJ2-5
D: TRBD1
size: few
V: TRBV25-1
length: 18
CDR3: CASSEYRGRGILGETQYF
DNA: TGTGCCAGCAGTGAATATCGGGGCAGGGGGATCTTAGGAGAGACCCAGTACTTC

J: TRBJ2-3
D: -
size: -
V: TRBV11-1
length: 16
CDR3: CASSESRGQSTDTQYF
DNA: TGTGCCAGCAGCGAATCACGGGGGCAGAGCACAGATACGCAGTATTTT

J: TRBJ1-6
D: TRBD1
size: few
V: TRBV6-5
length: 16
CDR3: CASSWVQGALNSPLHF
DNA: TGTGCCAGCAGTTGGGTACAGGGGGCGCTCAATTCACCCCTCCACTTT

J: TRBJ1-1
D: -
size: few
V: TRBV11-2
length: 12
CDR3: CASSRTSPEAFF
DNA: TGTGCCAGCAGTCGGACATCCCCTGAAGCTTTCTTT

J: TRBJ1-1
D: -
size: -
V: TRBV12-5
length: 16
CDR3: CASGLVQEKMNTEAFF
DNA: TGTGCTAGTGGTTTGGTACAGGAGAAGATGAACACTGAAGCTTTCTTT

J: TRBJ2-2
D: -
size: few
V: TRBV30
length: 14
CDR3: CAWSVALANGELFF
DNA: TGTGCCTGGAGTGTAGCGCTAGCAAACGGGGAGCTGTTTTTT

J: TRBJ1-1
D: -
size: many
V: TRBV12-3/TRBV12-4
length: 12
CDR3: CASSTNTGTAFF
DNA: TGTGCCAGCAGTACGAATACAGGTACGGCTTTCTTT

J: TRBJ2-5
D: -
size: -
V: TRBV12-3/TRBV12-4
length: 19
CDR3: CASSFPRRSLGGLGETQYF
DNA: TGTGCCAGCTCATTCCCGCGTAGGTCCCTCGGGGGGCTTGGAGAGACCCAGTACTTC

J: TRBJ2-7
D: -
size: -
V: TRBV7-9
length: 15
CDR3: CASSFRSGVVYEQYF
DNA: TGTGCCAGCAGCTTCCGATCAGGGGTCGTCTACGAGCAGTACTTC

J: TRBJ1-6
D: TRBD1
size: -
V: TRBV20-1
length: 14
CDR3: CSARPGQENSPLHF
DNA: TGCAGTGCTAGACCTGGACAGGAGAATTCACCCCTCCACTTT

J: TRBJ1-1
D: -
size: -
V: TRBV7-8
length: 15
CDR3: CASSFGAGGETEAFF
DNA: -

J: TRBJ2-5
D: -
size: few
V: TRBV5-4
length: 14
CDR3: CASSLSEADETQYF
DNA: TGTGCCAGCAGCTTGTCGGAGGCGGATGAGACCCAGTACTTC

J: TRBJ1-3
D: -
size: few
V: TRBV24-1
length: 16
CDR3: CATSDSAASAGNTIYF
DNA: TGTGCCACCAGTGATTCGGCGGCGTCGGCTGGAAACACCATATATTTT

J: TRBJ2-1
D: TRBD1
size: -
V: TRBV27
length: 15
CDR3: CASRRDRGTYNEQFF
DNA: TGTGCCAGCCGAAGAGACAGGGGCACCTACAATGAGCAGTTCTTC

J: TRBJ2-5
D: -
size: -
V: TRBV3-1
length: 14
CDR3: CASSQQGMWETQYF
DNA: TGTGCCAGCAGCCAACAGGGGATGTGGGAGACCCAGTACTTC

J: TRBJ1-1
D: -
size: few
V: TRBV4-3
length: 15
CDR3: CASSQGDRLNTEAFF
DNA: TGCGCCAGCAGCCAAGGAGACAGGCTGAACACTGAAGCTTTCTTT

J: TRBJ2-1
D: TRBD1
size: -
V: TRBV7-9
length: 17
CDR3: CASSLPRQGSTYNEQFF
DNA: TGTGCCAGCAGCTTACCTAGACAGGGTTCTACCTACAATGAGCAGTTCTTC

J: TRBJ2-5
D: -
size: -
V: TRBV5-1
length: 14
CDR3: CASSSQDRGETQYF
DNA: TGCGCCAGCAGCTCTCAGGACAGAGGGGAGACCCAGTACTTC

J: TRBJ1-1
D: TRBD1
size: -
V: TRBV11-2
length: 15
CDR3: CASSGGGQLNTEAFF
DNA: TGTGCCAGCAGCGGGGGGGGACAGTTGAACACTGAAGCTTTCTTT

J: TRBJ1-4
D: -
size: -
V: TRBV12-3/TRBV12-4
length: 14
CDR3: CASSLVPVNEKLFF
DNA: TGTGCCAGCAGTTTGGTACCCGTGAATGAAAAACTGTTTTTT

J: TRBJ2-1
D: TRBD2
size: few
V: TRBV6-2/TRBV6-3
length: 15
CDR3: CASSSASGRVSEQFF
DNA: TGTGCCAGCAGTTCTGCGAGCGGGAGGGTTTCTGAGCAGTTCTTC

J: TRBJ2-5
D: TRBD2
size: few
V: TRBV5-1
length: 14
CDR3: CASSYSGSKETQYF
DNA: TGCGCCAGCAGCTATAGCGGGAGTAAAGAGACCCAGTACTTC

J: TRBJ2-7
D: TRBD1
size: many
V: TRBV6-2/TRBV6-3
length: 15
CDR3: CASRPETGASYEQYF
DNA: TGTGCCAGCAGACCCGAGACAGGGGCCTCCTACGAGCAGTACTTC

J: TRBJ2-7
D: TRBD2
size: few
V: TRBV5-1
length: 19
CDR3: CASSLSGGYKAGGSYEQYF
DNA: TGCGCCAGCAGCTTGTCCGGCGGGTACAAAGCGGGAGGCTCCTACGAGCAGTACTTC

J: TRBJ2-1
D: -
size: -
V: TRBV30
length: 12
CDR3: CAWSVRGTGQFF
DNA: TGTGCCTGGAGTGTACGGGGCACGGGGCAGTTCTTC

J: TRBJ2-1
D: -
size: -
V: TRBV12-3/TRBV12-4
length: 12
CDR3: CASSPEVNEQFF
DNA: TGTGCCAGCAGCCCCGAGGTAAATGAGCAGTTCTTC

J: TRBJ1-6
D: TRBD1
size: -
V: TRBV5-5
length: 14
CDR3: CASRNRQGNSPLHF
DNA: TGTGCCAGCAGGAATCGACAGGGAAATTCACCCCTCCACTTT

J: TRBJ1-4
D: -
size: -
V: TRBV3-1
length: 16
CDR3: CASSPTGGQRGEKLIF
DNA: TGTGCCAGCAGCCCCACTGGCGGACAGAGGGGAGAAAAACTGATTTTT

J: TRBJ2-7
D: TRBD2
size: -
V: TRBV27
length: 16
CDR3: CASSLIGAGVNYEQYF
DNA: TGTGCCAGCAGTTTAATCGGAGCGGGGGTTAACTACGAGCAGTACTTC

J: TRBJ1-2
D: -
size: few
V: TRBV29-1
length: 16
CDR3: CSVDPWGPIANYGYTF
DNA: TGCAGCGTCGATCCGTGGGGACCTATAGCTAACTATGGCTACACCTTC

J: TRBJ2-2
D: -
size: few
V: TRBV20-1
length: 14
CDR3: CSAREGGNTGELFF
DNA: TGCAGTGCTAGAGAGGGAGGGAACACCGGGGAGCTGTTTTTT

J: TRBJ2-7
D: TRBD1
size: few
V: TRBV7-2
length: 13
CDR3: CASSSDRVYEQYF
DNA: TGTGCCAGCAGCTCGGACAGGGTCTACGAGCAGTACTTC

J: TRBJ2-1
D: TRBD2
size: many
V: TRBV2
length: 15
CDR3: CASSLAGGLYNEQFF
DNA: TGTGCCAGCAGCTTAGCGGGGGGGCTCTACAATGAGCAGTTCTTC

J: TRBJ1-4
D: -
size: few
V: TRBV9
length: 15
CDR3: CASNFVGGPNEKLFF
DNA: TGTGCCAGCAACTTCGTAGGGGGACCAAATGAAAAACTGTTTTTT

J: TRBJ1-2
D: -
size: few
V: TRBV6-2/TRBV6-3
length: 14
CDR3: CASSFIRGYDGYTF
DNA: TGTGCCAGCAGTTTCATCAGGGGCTATGATGGCTACACCTTC

J: TRBJ2-3
D: -
size: -
V: TRBV6-6
length: 14
CDR3: CASSYSGTTDTQYF
DNA: TGTGCCAGCAGTTATAGCGGTACCACAGATACGCAGTATTTT

J: TRBJ2-7
D: -
size: few
V: TRBV30
length: 13
CDR3: CAWSSGLSYEQYF
DNA: TGTGCCTGGAGTTCTGGGCTCTCCTACGAGCAGTACTTC

J: TRBJ1-1
D: -
size: many
V: TRBV20-1
length: 13
CDR3: CSATETANTEAFF
DNA: TGCAGTGCTACGGAGACAGCGAACACTGAAGCTTTCTTT

J: TRBJ2-7
D: -
size: few
V: TRBV5-1
length: 13
CDR3: CASSLDGNYEQYF
DNA: TGCGCCAGCAGCTTGGACGGGAACTACGAGCAGTACTTC

J: TRBJ2-5
D: -
size: -
V: TRBV12-3/TRBV12-4
length: 13
CDR3: CASNKDRQETQYF
DNA: TGTGCCAGCAACAAGGACAGACAAGAGACCCAGTACTTC

J: TRBJ2-2
D: TRBD1
size: few
V: TRBV3-1
length: 15
CDR3: CASRRTGGATGELFF
DNA: TGTGCCAGCAGGCGGACAGGGGGCGCAACCGGGGAGCTGTTTTTT

J: TRBJ2-3
D: -
size: many
V: TRBV12-3/TRBV12-4
length: 15
CDR3: CASSFPVPEANTQYF
DNA: TGTGCCAGCAGTTTCCCCGTCCCGGAGGCAAATACGCAGTATTTT

J: TRBJ2-5
D: -
size: -
V: TRBV11-3
length: 15
CDR3: CASSLAWTTEETQYF
DNA: TGTGCCAGCAGCTTAGCATGGACTACCGAAGAGACCCAGTACTTC